Given below is one TCR beta chain in context. Its antigen is unidentified. A second about 7 to 12 cycle PCR used barcoded and J-beta primers. The template-switch adaptor, which had 12 random nucleotides, put a tag on each cDNA molecule. MiXCR, run by TCRdb on the 5' RACE reads, gives a single entry per CDR3 protein. Among roughly 1.5 million distinct CDR3 sequences listed, 35% to 45% were seen once. The data stem from a study of blood T cells in healthy people across ages. As for the study in general: When template switching was applied, about one barcoded beta molecule was captured per two T cells.

General study findings and limits: Long-lived donors carried more naive CD4+ cells and greater diversity than aged donors.

Each donor's blood draw was 8.5 to 10 milliliters of peripheral blood. V was pared by 10 bases and J by 4 bases, with 19 bases between. The CDR3 length is 14 residues. Per the germline V gene, CDR1 is SGHVS and CDR2 is FQNEAQ. The origin of this receptor is a woman under 30 in good health. The sequencing sample was made of blood. V and J are TRBV7-8 and TRBJ1-1; the D is unclear. The CDR3, as DNA: TGTGCCACGCGGGTCCGTGGAAAGGGCACTGAAGCTTTCTTT. Amino acid sequence: CATRVRGKGTEAFF. The variable domain in full, with the rest retrieved from reference TRBV7-8 and TRBJ1-1, is GAGVSQSPRYKVAKRGQDVALRCDPISGHVSLFWYQQALGQGPEFLTYFQNEAQLDKSGLPSDRFFAERPEGSVSTLKIQRTQQEDSAVYLCATRVRGKGTEAFFGQGTRLTVV.